A selection of T cell receptor beta chains follows, all from one sample in a study of cytotoxic CD8 clonotypes in ibrutinib-treated CLL. The repertoire was sequenced with immunoSEQ multiplex PCR; TCRdb's copy has only in-frame clones and lacks some. The table records fewer than 50,000 clones, over 60% of them present only once. Sequenced here: PBMCs, sampled after 12 months of ibrutinib treatment. The receptors were gathered from a human donor with chronic lymphocytic leukemia. Both conserved end residues are part of each CDR3. The D gene is left open where the match is weak. Clone sizes are given selectively: once, few, many, or a class where the clone is expanded.

j_call v_call clone_size d_call cdr3_aa cdr3_nt
TRBJ2-2 TRBV5-4 once . CASSLQGEDTGELFF TGTGCCAGCAGCTTACAGGGAGAGGACACCGGGGAGCTGTTTTTT
TRBJ2-3 TRBV10-3 . . CAIMSDTQYF TGTGCCATCATGAGTGATACGCAGTATTTT
TRBJ2-7 TRBV6-5 . . CASSLGGGTYEQYF TGTGCCAGCAGTTTGGGGGGAGGCACCTACGAGCAGTACTTC
TRBJ2-3 TRBV4-1 . . CASSPRASEADTQYF TGCGCCAGCAGCCCTCGGGCCTCTGAGGCAGATACGCAGTATTTT
TRBJ1-1 TRBV5-1 . . CASIRQGAFF TGCGCCAGCATCAGACAAGGAGCTTTCTTT
TRBJ2-5 TRBV7-2 . . CASSLTNQETQYF TGTGCCAGCAGCTTAACAAATCAAGAGACCCAGTACTTC
TRBJ1-2 TRBV7-9 . . CAGLPPSGDVGGYTF TGTGCCGGACTTCCACCAAGCGGGGACGTGGGTGGCTACACCTTC
TRBJ1-5 TRBV6-6 few . CAIRRGSNQPQHF TGTGCCATACGTAGAGGGAGCAATCAGCCCCAGCATTTT
TRBJ1-1 TRBV18 . . CASSPLLVGGTEAFF TGTGCCAGCTCACCTTTACTTGTCGGGGGGACTGAAGCTTTCTTT
TRBJ1-1 TRBV30 . . CAWTQRGTLNTEAFF TGTGCCTGGACCCAAAGGGGGACATTAAACACTGAAGCTTTCTTT
TRBJ2-2 TRBV4-2 . TRBD2 CASSQGSGLVLSGELFF TGTGCCAGCAGCCAAGGTTCGGGACTAGTATTATCTGGGGAGCTGTTTTTT
TRBJ1-5 TRBV27 . . CASTSTGAYNQPQHF TGTGCCAGCACTTCGACAGGAGCATACAATCAGCCCCAGCATTTT
TRBJ1-2 TRBV13 . . CASSLGLYGYTF TGTGCCAGCAGCCTAGGACTCTATGGCTACACCTTC
TRBJ1-2 TRBV6-1 . . CASSATGPPGYTF TGTGCCAGCAGTGCCACAGGGCCCCCTGGCTACACCTTC